This T cell receptor beta chain was sequenced for a study of blood T cell repertoires in COVID-19. This clone was detected only once. Original processing methods: Cell counts per sample came from amplifying reference gene primers. Data came from immunoSEQ multiplex PCR; TCRdb stores just in-frame clones and leaves some out. V and J calls and clone size follow that table, whereas D and trimming were derived from the DNA. This sample has more than 300,000 clones, with 90% to 95% found just once. CDR3 length: 16 amino acids. Germline CDR1 KGHSY, CDR2 FQNENV. J gave up 2 bases and V 4 bases, and 8 bases lay outside the gene matches.

This receptor was obtained from a woman aged 25 to 39 who had been exposed to COVID-19. V usage is TRBV16 and J usage is TRBJ1-2; 9 bases align to TRBD1. The sample was PBMCs or T cells enriched from blood (not recorded which). This chain's CDR3 is CASSRMGQGFNYGYTF. CDR3 sequence (DNA): TGTGCCAGCAGCCGAATGGGACAGGGATTCAACTATGGCTACACCTTC. The variable domain in full, with the rest retrieved from reference TRBV16 and TRBJ1-2, is GEEVAQTPKHLVRGEGQKAKLYCAPIKGHSYVFWYQQVLKNEFKFLISFQNENVFDETGMPKERFSAKCLPNSPCSLEIQATKLEDSAVYFCASSRMGQGFNYGYTFGSGTRLTVV.